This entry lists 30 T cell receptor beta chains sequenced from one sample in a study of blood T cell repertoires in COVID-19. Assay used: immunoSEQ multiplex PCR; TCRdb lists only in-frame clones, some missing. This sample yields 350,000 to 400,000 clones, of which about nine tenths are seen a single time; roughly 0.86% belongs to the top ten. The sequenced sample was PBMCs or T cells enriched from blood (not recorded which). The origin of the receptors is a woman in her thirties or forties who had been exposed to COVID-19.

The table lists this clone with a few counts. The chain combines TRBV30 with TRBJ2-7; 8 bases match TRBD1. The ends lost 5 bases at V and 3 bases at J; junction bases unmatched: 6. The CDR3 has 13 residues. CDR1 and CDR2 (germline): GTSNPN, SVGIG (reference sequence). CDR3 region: CAWSLGTGYEQYF. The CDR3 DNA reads TGTGCCTGGTCATTGGGGACAGGCTACGAGCAGTACTTC.

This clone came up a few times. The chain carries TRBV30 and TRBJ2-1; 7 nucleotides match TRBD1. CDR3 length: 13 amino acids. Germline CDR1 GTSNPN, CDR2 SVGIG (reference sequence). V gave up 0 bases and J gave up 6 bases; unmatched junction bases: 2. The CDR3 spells CAWSVGDSNEQFF. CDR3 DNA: TGTGCCTGGAGTGTAGGGGACAGCAATGAGCAGTTCTTC. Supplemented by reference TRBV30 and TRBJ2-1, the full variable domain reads SQTIHQWPATLVQPVGSPLSLECTVEGTSNPNLYWYRQAAGRGLQLLFYSVGIGQISSEVPQNLSASRPQDRQFILSSKKLLLSDSGFYLCAWSVGDSNEQFFGPGTRLTVL.

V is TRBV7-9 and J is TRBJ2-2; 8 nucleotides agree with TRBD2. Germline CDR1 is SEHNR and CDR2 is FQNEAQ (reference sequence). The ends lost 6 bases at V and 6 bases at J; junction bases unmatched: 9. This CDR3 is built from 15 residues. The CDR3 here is CASRAGGFWAGELFF. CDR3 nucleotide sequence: TGTGCCAGCAGGGCGGGGGGCTTCTGGGCCGGGGAGCTGTTTTTT.

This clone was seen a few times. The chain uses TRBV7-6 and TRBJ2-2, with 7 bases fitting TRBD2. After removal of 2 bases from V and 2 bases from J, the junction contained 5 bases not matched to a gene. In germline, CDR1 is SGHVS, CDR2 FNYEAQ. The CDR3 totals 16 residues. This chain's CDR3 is CASSLWSGVNTGELFF. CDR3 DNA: TGTGCCAGCAGCTTATGGAGCGGGGTTAACACCGGGGAGCTGTTTTTT.

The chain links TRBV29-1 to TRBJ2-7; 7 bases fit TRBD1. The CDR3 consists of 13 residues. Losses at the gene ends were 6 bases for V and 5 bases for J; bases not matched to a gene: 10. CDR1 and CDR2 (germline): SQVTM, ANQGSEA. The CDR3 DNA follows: TGCAGCGTCGGGGCCACAGGGGCGAACGAGCAGTACTTC. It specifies CSVGATGANEQYF.

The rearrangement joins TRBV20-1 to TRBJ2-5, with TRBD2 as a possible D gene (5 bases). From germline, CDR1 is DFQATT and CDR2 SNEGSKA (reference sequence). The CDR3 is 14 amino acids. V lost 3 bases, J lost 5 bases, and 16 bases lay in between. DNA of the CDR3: TGCAGTGCTAGTCCAGCGGTGGGGATGGAGACCCAGTACTTC. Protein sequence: CSASPAVGMETQYF.

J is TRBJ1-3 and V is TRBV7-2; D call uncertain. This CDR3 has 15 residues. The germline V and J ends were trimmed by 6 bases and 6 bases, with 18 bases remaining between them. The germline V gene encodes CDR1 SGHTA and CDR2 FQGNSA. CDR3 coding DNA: TGTGCCAGCAGTCCAAAGTCCCGCGCGGCAAACACCATATATTTT. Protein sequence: CASSPKSRAANTIYF.

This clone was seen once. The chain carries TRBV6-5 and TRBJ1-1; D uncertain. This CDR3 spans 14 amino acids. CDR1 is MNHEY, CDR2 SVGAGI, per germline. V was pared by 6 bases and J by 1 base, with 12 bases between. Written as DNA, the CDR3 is TGTGCCAGCAGACCAGGCAGATCGAACACTGAAGCTTTCTTT. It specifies CASRPGRSNTEAFF.

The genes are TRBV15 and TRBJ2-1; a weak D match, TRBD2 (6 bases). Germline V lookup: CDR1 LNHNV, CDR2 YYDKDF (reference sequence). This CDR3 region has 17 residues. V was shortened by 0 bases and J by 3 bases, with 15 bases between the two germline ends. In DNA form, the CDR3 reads TGTGCCACCAGCAGAGATCGGGCCAGGACTATCTACAATGAGCAGTTCTTC. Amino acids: CATSRDRARTIYNEQFF.

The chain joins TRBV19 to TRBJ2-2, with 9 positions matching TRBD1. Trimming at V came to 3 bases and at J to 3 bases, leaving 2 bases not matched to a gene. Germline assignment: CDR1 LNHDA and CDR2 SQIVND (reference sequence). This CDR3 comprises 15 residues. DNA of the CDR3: TGTGCCAGTAGTATCGGGACAGGGTACACCGGGGAGCTGTTTTTT. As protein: CASSIGTGYTGELFF.

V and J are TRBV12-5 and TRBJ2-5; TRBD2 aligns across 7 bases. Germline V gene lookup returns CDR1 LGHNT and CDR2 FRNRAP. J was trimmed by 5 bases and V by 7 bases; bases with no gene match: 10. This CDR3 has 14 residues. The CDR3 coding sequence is TGTGCTAGTGACTTAAACCCCGGGGGGGAGACCCAGTACTTC. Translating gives CASDLNPGGETQYF.

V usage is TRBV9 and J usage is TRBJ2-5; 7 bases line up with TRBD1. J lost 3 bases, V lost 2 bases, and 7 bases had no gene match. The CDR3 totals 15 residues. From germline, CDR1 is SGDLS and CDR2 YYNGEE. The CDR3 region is CASSVLQGQKETQYF. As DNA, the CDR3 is TGTGCCAGCAGCGTTCTACAGGGGCAAAAAGAGACCCAGTACTTC.

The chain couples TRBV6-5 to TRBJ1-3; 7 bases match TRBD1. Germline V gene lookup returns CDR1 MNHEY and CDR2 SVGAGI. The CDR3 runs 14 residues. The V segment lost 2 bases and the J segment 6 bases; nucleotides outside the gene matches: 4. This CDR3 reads CASSYRGPVNTIYF. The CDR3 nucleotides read TGTGCCAGCAGTTACAGGGGGCCAGTAAACACCATATATTTT.

CDR3 sequence (DNA): TGCGCCAGCAGCGCTACAGATATCTATGGCTACACCTTC. Its protein product is CASSATDIYGYTF. V is TRBV5-1 and J is TRBJ1-2; D ambiguous. This CDR3 is 13 amino acids long. Germline V gene sequence: CDR1 SGHRS, CDR2 YFSETQ. Trimming cost V 4 bases and J 4 bases, with 11 bases left between them.

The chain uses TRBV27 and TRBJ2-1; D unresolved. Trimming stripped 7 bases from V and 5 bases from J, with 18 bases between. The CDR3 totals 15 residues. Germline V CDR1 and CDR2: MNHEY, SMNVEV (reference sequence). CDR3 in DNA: TGTGCCAGCAAACCCGGGTTCCTTTTAAACAATGAGCAGTTCTTC. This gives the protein CASKPGFLLNNEQFF.

CDR3 nucleotide sequence: TGTGCCAGCTCACCGGGAGTAAGACATTCACCCCTCCACTTT. Its translation: CASSPGVRHSPLHF. The chain links TRBV18 to TRBJ1-6; unclear D gene. The CDR3 runs to 14 residues. CDR1 is KGHSH, CDR2 LQKENI, per germline. V lost 3 bases and J 8 bases, leaving 11 bases between the germline ends. Together with reference TRBV18 and TRBJ1-6, the CDR3 gives the full variable domain: NAGVMQNPRHLVRRRGQEARLRCSPMKGHSHVYWYRQLPEEGLKFMVYLQKENIIDESGMPKERFSAEFPKEGPSILRIQQVVRGDSAAYFCASSPGVRHSPLHFGNGTRLTVT.

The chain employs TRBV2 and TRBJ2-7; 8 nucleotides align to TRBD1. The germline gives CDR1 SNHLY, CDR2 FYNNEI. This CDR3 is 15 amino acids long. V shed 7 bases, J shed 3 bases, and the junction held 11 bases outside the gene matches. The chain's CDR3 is CASTPDRVTLYEQYF. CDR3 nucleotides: TGTGCCAGCACCCCGGACAGGGTCACCCTCTACGAGCAGTACTTC.

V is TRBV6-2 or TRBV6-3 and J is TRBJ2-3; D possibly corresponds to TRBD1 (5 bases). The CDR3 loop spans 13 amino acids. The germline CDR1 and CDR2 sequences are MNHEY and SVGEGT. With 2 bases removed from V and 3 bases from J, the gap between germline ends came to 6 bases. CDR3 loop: CASSYAGTDTQYF. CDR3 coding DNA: TGTGCCAGCAGTTACGCAGGGACAGATACGCAGTATTTT.

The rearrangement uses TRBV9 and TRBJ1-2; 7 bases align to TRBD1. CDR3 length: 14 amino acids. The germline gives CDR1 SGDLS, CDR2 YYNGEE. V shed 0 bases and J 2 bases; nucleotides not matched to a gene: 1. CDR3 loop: CASSVDRGNYGYTF. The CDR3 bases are TGTGCCAGCAGCGTAGACAGGGGCAACTATGGCTACACCTTC.

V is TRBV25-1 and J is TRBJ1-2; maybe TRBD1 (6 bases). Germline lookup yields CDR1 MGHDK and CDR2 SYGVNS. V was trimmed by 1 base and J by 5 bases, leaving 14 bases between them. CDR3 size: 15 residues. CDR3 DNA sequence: TGTGCCAGCAGTGAATTAGGAGTGGGGGCGTATGGCTACACCTTC. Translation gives CASSELGVGAYGYTF.

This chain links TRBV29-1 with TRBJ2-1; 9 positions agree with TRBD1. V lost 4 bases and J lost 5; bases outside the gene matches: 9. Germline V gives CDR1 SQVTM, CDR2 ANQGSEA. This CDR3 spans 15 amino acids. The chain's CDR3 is CSVGGGTGSDNEQFF. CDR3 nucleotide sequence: TGCAGCGTTGGTGGGGGGACAGGGAGCGACAATGAGCAGTTCTTC.

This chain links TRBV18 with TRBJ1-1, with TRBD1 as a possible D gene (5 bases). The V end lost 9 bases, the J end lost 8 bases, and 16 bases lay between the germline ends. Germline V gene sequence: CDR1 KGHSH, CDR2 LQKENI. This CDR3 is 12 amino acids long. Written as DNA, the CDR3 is TGTGCCAGTAACGACAAGACAGTCGAAGCTTTCTTT. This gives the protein CASNDKTVEAFF.

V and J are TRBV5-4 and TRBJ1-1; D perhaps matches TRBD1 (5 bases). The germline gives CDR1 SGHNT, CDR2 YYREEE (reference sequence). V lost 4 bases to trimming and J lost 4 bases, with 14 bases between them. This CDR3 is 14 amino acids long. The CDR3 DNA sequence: TGTGCCAGCAGCCCTCGCTGGGGGGGCACTGAAGCTTTCTTT. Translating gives CASSPRWGGTEAFF.

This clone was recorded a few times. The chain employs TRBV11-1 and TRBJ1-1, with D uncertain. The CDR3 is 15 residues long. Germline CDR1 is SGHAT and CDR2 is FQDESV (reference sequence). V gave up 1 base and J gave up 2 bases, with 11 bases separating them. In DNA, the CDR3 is TGTGCCAGCAGCTTAGTTGGGAGTAGTAACACTGAAGCTTTCTTT. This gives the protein CASSLVGSSNTEAFF.

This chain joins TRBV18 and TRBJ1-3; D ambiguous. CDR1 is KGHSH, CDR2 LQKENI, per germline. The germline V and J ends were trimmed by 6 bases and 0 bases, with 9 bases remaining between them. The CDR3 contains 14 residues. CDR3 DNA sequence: TGTGCCAGCTCCGACTTGAACTCTGGAAACACCATATATTTT. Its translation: CASSDLNSGNTIYF. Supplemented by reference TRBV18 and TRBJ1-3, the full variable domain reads NAGVMQNPRHLVRRRGQEARLRCSPMKGHSHVYWYRQLPEEGLKFMVYLQKENIIDESGMPKERFSAEFPKEGPSILRIQQVVRGDSAAYFCASSDLNSGNTIYFGEGSWLTVV.

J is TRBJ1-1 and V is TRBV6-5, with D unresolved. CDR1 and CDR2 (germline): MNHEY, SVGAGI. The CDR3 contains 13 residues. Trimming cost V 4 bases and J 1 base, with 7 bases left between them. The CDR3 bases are TGTGCCAGCAGTTTAGGGAGGAACACTGAAGCTTTCTTT. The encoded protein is CASSLGRNTEAFF.

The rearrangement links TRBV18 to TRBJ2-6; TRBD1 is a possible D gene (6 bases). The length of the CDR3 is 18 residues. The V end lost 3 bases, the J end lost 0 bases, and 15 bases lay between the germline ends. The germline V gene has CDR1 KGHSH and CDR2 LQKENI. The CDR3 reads CASSPRPGQSSGANVLTF. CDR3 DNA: TGTGCCAGCTCACCGCGCCCGGGACAAAGCTCTGGGGCCAACGTCCTGACTTTC.

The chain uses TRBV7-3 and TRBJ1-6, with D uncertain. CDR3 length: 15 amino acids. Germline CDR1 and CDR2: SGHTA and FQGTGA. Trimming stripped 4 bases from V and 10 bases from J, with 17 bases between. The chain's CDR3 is CASSSTGSGESPLHF. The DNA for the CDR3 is TGTGCCAGCAGCTCGACCGGGTCGGGTGAATCACCCCTCCACTTT.

The CDR3: CASSMGLATQETQYF. The DNA of the CDR3 is TGTGCCAGTAGTATGGGACTAGCGACTCAAGAGACCCAGTACTTC. This sequence joins TRBV19 and TRBJ2-5; TRBD2 agrees at 10 bases. Unmatched junction bases numbered 3, after V lost 3 bases and J lost 2 bases. In germline, CDR1 is LNHDA, CDR2 SQIVND (reference sequence). This CDR3 has 15 amino acids. The variable domain in full, with the rest retrieved from reference TRBV19 and TRBJ2-5, is DGGITQSPKYLFRKEGQNVTLSCEQNLNHDAMYWYRQDPGQGLRLIYYSQIVNDFQKGDIAEGYSVSREKKESFPLTVTSAQKNPTAFYLCASSMGLATQETQYFGPGTRLLVL.

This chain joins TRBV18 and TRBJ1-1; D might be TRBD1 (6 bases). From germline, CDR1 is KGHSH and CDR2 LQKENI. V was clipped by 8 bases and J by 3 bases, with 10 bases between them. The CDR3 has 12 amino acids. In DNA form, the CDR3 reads TGTGCCAGCCGGGGACACCACACTGAAGCTTTCTTT. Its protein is CASRGHHTEAFF.